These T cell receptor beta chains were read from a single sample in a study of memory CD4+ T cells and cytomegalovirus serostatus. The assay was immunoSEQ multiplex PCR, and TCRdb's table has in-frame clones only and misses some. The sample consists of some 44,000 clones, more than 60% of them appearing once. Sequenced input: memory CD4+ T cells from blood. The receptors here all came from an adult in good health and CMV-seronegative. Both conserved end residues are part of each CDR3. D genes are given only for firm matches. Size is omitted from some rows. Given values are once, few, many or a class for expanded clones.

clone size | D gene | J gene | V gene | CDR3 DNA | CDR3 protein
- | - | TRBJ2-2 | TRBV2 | TGTGCCAGCAGTGAAGCGCAAGTCAACACCGGGGAGCTGTTTTTT | CASSEAQVNTGELFF
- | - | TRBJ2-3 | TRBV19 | TGTGCCAGTACCGACCGAGGCACAGATACGCAGTATTTT | CASTDRGTDTQYF
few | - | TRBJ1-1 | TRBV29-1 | TGCAGCGTTGCCATGAACACTGAAGCTTTCTTT | CSVAMNTEAFF
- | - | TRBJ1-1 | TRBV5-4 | TGTGCCAGCAGCCCTCCCCTGCAGGACACTGAAGCTTTCTTT | CASSPPLQDTEAFF
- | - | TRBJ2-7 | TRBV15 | TGTGCCACCAGCTACAGGGATTCCTACGAGCAGTACTTC | CATSYRDSYEQYF
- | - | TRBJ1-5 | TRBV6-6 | TGTGCCAGCAGTTACTCGGGGGTTGGCAATCAGCCCCAGCATTTT | CASSYSGVGNQPQHF
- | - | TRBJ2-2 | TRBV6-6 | TGTGCCAGCAGCCCGACTAGGACCGGGGAGCTGTTTTTT | CASSPTRTGELFF
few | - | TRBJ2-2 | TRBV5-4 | TGTGCCAGCAGCTCCGTGCTGAAGGACACCGGGGAGCTGTTTTTT | CASSSVLKDTGELFF
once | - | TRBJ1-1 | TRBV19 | TGTGCCAGTAGTTATGGGGCGGGCACTGAAGCTTTCTTT | CASSYGAGTEAFF
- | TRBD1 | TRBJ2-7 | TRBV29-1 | TGCAGCGTCGAGGGACAGGGATACGAGCAGTACTTC | CSVEGQGYEQYF
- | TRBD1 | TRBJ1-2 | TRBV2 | TGTGCCAGCAGCGATCACAGGGGTTCTGAGAGCTACACCTTC | CASSDHRGSESYTF
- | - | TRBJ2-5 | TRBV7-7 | TGTGCTAGCAGCTTAGTAGGAGGGGCTGGAGAGACCCAGTACTTC | CASSLVGGAGETQYF
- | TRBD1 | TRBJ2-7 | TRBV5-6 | TGTGCCAGCAGACCGGGACAGGGGGCCTACGAGCAGTACTTC | CASRPGQGAYEQYF
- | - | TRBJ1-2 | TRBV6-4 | TGTGCCAGCAGTGAAGGCTACTTGGGGGGCTACACCTTC | CASSEGYLGGYTF
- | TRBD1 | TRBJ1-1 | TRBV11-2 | TGTGCCAGCAGCTCGTCGGACAGGATGAACACTGAAGCTTTCTTT | CASSSSDRMNTEAFF
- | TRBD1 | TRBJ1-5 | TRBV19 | TGTGCCAGTACGACAGGGAACAATCAGCCCCAGCATTTT | CASTTGNNQPQHF
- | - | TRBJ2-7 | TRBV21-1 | TGTGCCAGCAGCCCGGGCCAAAAGGGGACTAAGGATCTCTACGAGCAGTACTTC | CASSPGQKGTKDLYEQYF
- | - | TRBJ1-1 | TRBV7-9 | TGTGCCACCGGAGGGGTGAACACTGAAGCTTTCTTT | CATGGVNTEAFF
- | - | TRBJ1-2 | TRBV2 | TGTGCCAGCAGTGAGACAGTTTATGGCTACACCTTC | CASSETVYGYTF
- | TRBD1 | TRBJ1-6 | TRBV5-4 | TGTGCCAGCAGCCACTCGACAGGGTGGGAGTCACCCCTCCACTTT | CASSHSTGWESPLHF
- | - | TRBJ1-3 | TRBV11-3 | TGTGCCAGCAGCTTGGACAGTACTGGAAACACCATATATTTT | CASSLDSTGNTIYF
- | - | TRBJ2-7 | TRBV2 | TGTGCCAGCATCGAGCAGGGGCCTGCCTACGAGCAGTACTTC | CASIEQGPAYEQYF
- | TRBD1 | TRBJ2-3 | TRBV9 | TGTGCCAGCAGCGGCATACTAGGGACAGGCCCCACAGATACGCAGTATTTT | CASSGILGTGPTDTQYF
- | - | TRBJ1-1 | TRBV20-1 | TGCAGCGTTGTCATTTCCACTGAAGCTTTCTTT | CSVVISTEAFF
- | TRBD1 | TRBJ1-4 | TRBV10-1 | TGCGCCAGCAGTGACGGGACAGGTCCTGAAAAACTGTTTTTT | CASSDGTGPEKLFF
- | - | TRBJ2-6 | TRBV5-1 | TGCGCCAGCAGCTTGGCGGTAATGGGGGCCAACGTCCTGACTTTC | CASSLAVMGANVLTF
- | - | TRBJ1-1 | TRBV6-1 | TGTGCCAGCAGGGCCCGGTTTGTGACTTTCTTT | CASRARFVTFF
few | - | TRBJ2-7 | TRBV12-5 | TGTGCTAGTTTACCGGACAGTTCCTACGAGCAGTACTTC | CASLPDSSYEQYF
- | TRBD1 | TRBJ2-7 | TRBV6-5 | TGTGCCAGCAGTTCCCTGGACAGGGGAGGCGAGCAGTACTTC | CASSSLDRGGEQYF
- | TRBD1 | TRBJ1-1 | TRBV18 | TGTGCCAGCTCACCACCGAGGGGGCGCAAGGGCGAAGCTTTCTTT | CASSPPRGRKGEAFF
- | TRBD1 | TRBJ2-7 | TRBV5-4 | TGTGCCAGCAGCCCCCCGGGACAGGGTCCTTCCGAGCAGTACTTC | CASSPPGQGPSEQYF
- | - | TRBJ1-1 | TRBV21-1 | TGTGCCAGCAGCAAGGAAAGGGGCGCTAGTATGGCTTTCTTT | CASSKERGASMAFF
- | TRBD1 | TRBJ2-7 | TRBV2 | TGTGCCAGCAGGTGGACAGGCGCTCTTTACGAGCAGTACTTC | CASRWTGALYEQYF
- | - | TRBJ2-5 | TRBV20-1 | TGCAGTGCTGGACAGCAAGAGACCCAGTACTTC | CSAGQQETQYF
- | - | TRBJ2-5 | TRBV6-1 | TGTGCCAGCAGTGATTTTAGCCCCCAGGAGACCCAGTACTTC | CASSDFSPQETQYF
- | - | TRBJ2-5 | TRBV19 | TGTGCCAGTAGTATCTCTAGGACAGCTATACAAGAGACCCAGTACTTC | CASSISRTAIQETQYF
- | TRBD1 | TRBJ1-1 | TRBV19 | TGTGCCAGTAGAAAATCGGGACAGCCGAACACTGAAGCTTTCTTT | CASRKSGQPNTEAFF
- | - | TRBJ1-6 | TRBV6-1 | TGTGCCAGCAGTGTCCCTGGGGGCTCCTATAATTCACCCCTCCACTTT | CASSVPGGSYNSPLHF
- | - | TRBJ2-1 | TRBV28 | TGTGCCAGCAGCCTCACTAGCCCCACCTACAATGAGCAGTTCTTC | CASSLTSPTYNEQFF
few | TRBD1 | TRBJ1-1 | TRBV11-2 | TGTGCCAGCAGCTTTGACAGGGTGAACACTGAAGCTTTCTTT | CASSFDRVNTEAFF
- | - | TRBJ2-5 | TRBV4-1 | TGCGCCAGCAGCCAGCCCCAAGAGACCCAGTACTTC | CASSQPQETQYF
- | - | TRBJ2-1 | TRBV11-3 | TGTGCCAGCAGCTTATTTGCAGGCCCCTACAATGAGCAGTTCTTC | CASSLFAGPYNEQFF
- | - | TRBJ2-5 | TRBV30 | TGTGCCTGGTCCCCGCTAGGGAGATGGGAGACCCAGTACTTC | CAWSPLGRWETQYF
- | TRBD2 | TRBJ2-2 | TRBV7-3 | TGTGCCAGCAGCCCGGGGGGGCGGGCAAACACCGGGGAGCTGTTTTTT | CASSPGGRANTGELFF
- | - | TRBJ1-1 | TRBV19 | TGTGCCAGTAGGACGAACACTGAAGCTTTCTTT | CASRTNTEAFF
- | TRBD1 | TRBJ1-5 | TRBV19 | TGTGCCAGTAGTACGACAGGGGGCGGTCAGCCCCAGCATTTT | CASSTTGGGQPQHF
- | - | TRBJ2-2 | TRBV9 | TGTGCCAGCAGCGTAGCCCCACAGTCGACCGGGGAGCTGTTTTTT | CASSVAPQSTGELFF
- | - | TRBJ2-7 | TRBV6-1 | TGTGCCAGCCTGATTAAGGGACGTCAGTACGAGCAGTACTTC | CASLIKGRQYEQYF